The clone carrying this T cell receptor beta chain was seen only a few times. The antigen is not known. The data are from a study of T cells after yellow fever vaccination. Conversion of TCR transcripts into cDNA relied on 5'RACE template switching, which added a universal primer site and UMIs. A single record per CDR3 protein comes from TCRdb applying MiXCR to the 5' RACE reads. Of roughly 140,000 distinct CDR3 sequences listed, 7% to 9% are singletons. Study-wide findings and caveats: Although the secondary response was weaker, it peaked faster, at day 5 versus 15.

The starting material was CD4+ T cells sorted from PBMCs, obtained 5 days after the yellow fever booster vaccination. This receptor was taken from a man in his thirties or forties who received the YFV17D yellow fever vaccine.

The CDR3 DNA is TGTGCCAGCAGGCGTACGGGGATCCACACCGGGGAGCTGTTTTTT. Translating it yields CASRRTGIHTGELFF. The chain carries TRBV5-4 and TRBJ2-2; D might be TRBD2 (5 bases). V lost 5 bases and J lost 3, with 14 bases in between. The germline V gene has CDR1 SGHNT and CDR2 YYREEE (reference sequence). CDR3 length: 15 amino acids.